This TCR beta chain was sequenced in a study of naive and memory T cell subsets. Findings and caveats of the study: RNA-based TCR counts may shift with T cell activation and differentiation.

Trimming removed 4 bases from V and 5 bases from J; junction bases left unmatched: 7. From germline, CDR1 is SGHRS and CDR2 YFSETQ. CDR3 length equals 15 residues. Concerning this clonotype: Antigen unknown.

Both TRBC1 and TRBC2 were covered by a beta constant-region primer of two equimolar oligonucleotides. Nested alpha and beta constant-region primers with the SP2 primer drove four PCR rounds on ligated cDNA. One entry per CDR3 protein, called by TCRdb with MiXCR from the UMI-ligation and nested PCR reads. The table includes roughly 91,000 distinct CDR3 sequences, approximately 14% detected once. After the first PCR, alpha and beta chain libraries were processed separately. This clonotype was sampled from a human donor in good health. The chain uses TRBV5-1 and TRBJ2-1; TRBD1 matches at 9 bases. The sample taken for sequencing was central memory CD4+ T cells from blood. The CDR3 region is CASSLEGQGNNEQFF. CDR3 DNA: TGCGCCAGCAGCCTAGAGGGACAGGGAAACAATGAGCAGTTCTTC.